The 18 T cell receptor beta chains given below trace back to one sample, sequenced in a study of T cell responses to AZD1222 COVID-19 vaccine. Sequencing used immunoSEQ multiplex PCR; TCRdb keeps in-frame clones, though not all of them. This sample carries 90,000 to 95,000 clones, roughly 88% of them seen once, and the ten largest clones take roughly 19%. The material sequenced was peripheral blood, taken on day 0 of AZD1222 vaccination. The receptors were gathered from an adult in good health.

This chain links TRBV11-2 with TRBJ2-1; D not certain. Germline values: CDR1 SGHAT, CDR2 FQNNGV. V gave up 3 bases and J gave up 0 bases, with 6 bases separating them. The CDR3 runs to 14 residues. Here the CDR3 reads CASSFDSSYNEQFF. CDR3 DNA: TGTGCCAGCAGCTTTGATAGCTCCTACAATGAGCAGTTCTTC.

The CDR3: CASSEPTYRAGEQYF. CDR3 coding DNA: TGTGCCAGCAGTGAACCGACCTACAGGGCGGGGGAGCAGTACTTC. The J gene is TRBJ2-7, the V gene TRBV25-1; D is tentatively TRBD1 or TRBD2 (6 bases each). Germline CDR1 reads MGHDK; CDR2 reads SYGVNS. This CDR3 comprises 15 residues. V lost 2 bases, J lost 7 bases, and 18 bases lay in between.

The rearrangement uses TRBV19 and TRBJ1-2, with D uncertain. Deletions cut 5 bases from V and 4 bases from J, with 11 bases between. The germline V gene encodes CDR1 LNHDA and CDR2 SQIVND (reference sequence). This CDR3 is built from 13 residues. CDR3 nucleotide sequence: TGTGCCAGTAGTGTGGACCGTCTCTATGGCTACACCTTC. It encodes CASSVDRLYGYTF. The full variable domain, rest sourced from reference TRBV19 and TRBJ1-2, is DGGITQSPKYLFRKEGQNVTLSCEQNLNHDAMYWYRQDPGQGLRLIYYSQIVNDFQKGDIAEGYSVSREKKESFPLTVTSAQKNPTAFYLCASSVDRLYGYTFGSGTRLTVV.

This chain joins TRBV5-1 and TRBJ2-7, with D possibly matching TRBD1 (6 bases). In germline, CDR1 is SGHRS, CDR2 YFSETQ. CDR3 length equals 15 residues. The V end lost 6 bases, the J end lost 7 bases, and 23 bases lay between the germline ends. CDR3 residues: CASMKDGGSSPEQYF. In DNA form, the CDR3 reads TGCGCCAGCATGAAGGATGGGGGCAGTTCCCCAGAGCAGTACTTC. Variable domain in full (rest from reference TRBV5-1 and TRBJ2-7): KAGVTQTPRYLIKTRGQQVTLSCSPISGHRSVSWYQQTPGQGLQFLFEYFSETQRNKGNFPGRFSGRQFSNSRSEMNVSTLELGDSALYLCASMKDGGSSPEQYFGPGTRLTVT.

The rearrangement links TRBV6-5 to TRBJ1-6, with 7 positions matching TRBD1. The CDR3 has 14 amino acids. With 4 bases clipped from V and 9 bases from J, the junction kept 6 bases outside the gene matches. Germline CDR1 reads MNHEY; CDR2 reads SVGAGI. The CDR3 sequence: CASSSQGKGSPLHF. The CDR3 DNA is TGTGCCAGCAGTTCACAGGGGAAGGGTTCACCCCTCCACTTT.

The chain carries TRBV12-3 or TRBV12-4 and TRBJ2-3; D call uncertain. Trimming stripped 5 bases from V and 6 bases from J, with 12 bases between. The length of the CDR3 is 13 residues. CDR3 sequence reads: CASSDTPRDTQYF. The DNA of the CDR3 is TGTGCCAGCAGTGATACCCCCAGGGATACGCAGTATTTT.

The genes are TRBV7-6 and TRBJ2-7; 7 positions match TRBD1. J gave up 2 bases and V 1 base, and 11 bases lay outside the gene matches. CDR1 SGHVS and CDR2 FNYEAQ come from the germline V gene. CDR3 size: 17 residues. The CDR3 nucleotides read TGTGCCAGCAGCTTAGGAATCCGGGACAGCCGAACCTACGAGCAGTACTTC. Translation: CASSLGIRDSRTYEQYF.

The chain employs TRBV5-4 and TRBJ1-2; 7 nucleotides align to TRBD1. The CDR3 length is 13 residues. J gave up 4 bases and V 4 bases, and 4 bases lay outside the gene matches. Germline-derived CDR1 and CDR2 are SGHNT and YYREEE (reference sequence). For the CDR3, the DNA is TGTGCCAGCAGCGCGACAGGGCCCTATGGCTACACCTTC. Residues: CASSATGPYGYTF.

The gene calls are TRBV25-1 and TRBJ2-7, with TRBD1 as a possible D gene (7 bases). The CDR3 sequence is 15 residues long. V was trimmed by 3 bases and J by 6 bases, leaving 18 bases between them. Germline V gene lookup returns CDR1 MGHDK and CDR2 SYGVNS. In DNA, the CDR3 is TGTGCCAGCAGTGATTCAACAGGGGACTTTAGCGAGCAGTACTTC. Amino acid sequence: CASSDSTGDFSEQYF.

This clone showed up just once. The chain is built from TRBV27 and TRBJ1-6; the D gene is possibly TRBD1 (6 bases). Germline V lookup: CDR1 MNHEY, CDR2 SMNVEV (reference sequence). The CDR3 loop spans 14 amino acids. The V end was cut by 2 bases, the J end by 7 bases, with 9 bases between. The CDR3 region is CASSLRGSNSPLHF. In DNA, the CDR3 is TGTGCCAGCAGTTTAAGGGGGAGCAATTCACCCCTCCACTTT.

This clone was detected once. The chain couples TRBV6-5 to TRBJ1-5; tentatively, D is TRBD1 (5 bases). Germline V CDR1 and CDR2: MNHEY, SVGAGI. The CDR3 has 15 amino acids. Trimming shortened V by 0 bases and J by 7 bases, and 13 bases separated the two germline ends. The CDR3 loop is CASSYSIGARQPQHF. DNA for the CDR3: TGTGCCAGCAGTTACTCGATCGGGGCACGGCAGCCCCAGCATTTT.

The gene calls are TRBV4-3 and TRBJ1-5; D not resolved. The CDR3 extends over 13 amino acids. The ends were cut back, 0 bases at V and 5 bases at J, with 5 bases in the middle. Germline V gives CDR1 LGHNA, CDR2 YSLEER. Here the CDR3 reads CASSQERDQPQHF. The DNA of the CDR3 is TGCGCCAGCAGCCAAGAAAGGGATCAGCCCCAGCATTTT.

This chain joins TRBV5-1 and TRBJ1-5, with D maybe TRBD1 (5 bases). The CDR3 spans 16 residues. Trimming pared 4 bases from V and 4 bases from J, leaving 18 bases between. Germline V gene sequence: CDR1 SGHRS, CDR2 YFSETQ. CDR3 in DNA: TGCGCCAGCAGCCCCTCACCAGGGTTTGGAAATCAGCCCCAGCATTTT. This gives the protein CASSPSPGFGNQPQHF.

About this clone itself: In the same sample, other DNA sequences code for this CDR3. The chain's CDR3 is CASSGGATNEKLFF. The CDR3 DNA is TGTGCCAGCAGCGGGGGAGCAACTAATGAAAAACTGTTTTTT. The rearrangement joins TRBV27 to TRBJ1-4, with D perhaps matching TRBD1 (5 bases). V was shortened by 6 bases and J by 0 bases, with 8 bases between the two germline ends. Germline CDR1 reads MNHEY; CDR2 reads SMNVEV (reference sequence). CDR3 length equals 14 residues.

This chain connects TRBV3-1 (or the pseudogene TRBV3-2) to TRBJ1-2; weak D call: TRBD1 (5 bases). Between the trimmed V and J ends, which lost 0 bases and 4 bases, there was a span of 15 bases. This CDR3 contains 16 residues. Germline loops: CDR1 LGHDT, CDR2 YNNKEL (reference sequence). The CDR3 DNA is TGTGCCAGCAGCCAAGATACTCGGCCGGGGGGCTATGGCTACACCTTC. It codes for CASSQDTRPGGYGYTF.

The chain is built from TRBV27 and TRBJ2-2; D is undetermined. From germline, CDR1 is MNHEY and CDR2 SMNVEV (reference sequence). V was trimmed by 4 bases and J by 1 base, leaving 4 bases between them. CDR3 size: 13 residues. The CDR3 loop is CASSWQNTGELFF. CDR3 DNA sequence: TGTGCCAGCAGTTGGCAGAACACCGGGGAGCTGTTTTTT.

The gene calls are TRBV19 and TRBJ2-3, with unresolved D. Germline CDR1 LNHDA, CDR2 SQIVND (reference sequence). The CDR3 is 14 amino acids. V lost 6 bases and J 0 bases, leaving 10 bases between the germline ends. CDR3 sequence reads: CASSHDHSTDTQYF. CDR3 nucleotides: TGTGCCAGTAGCCATGACCATAGCACAGATACGCAGTATTTT.

The sample holds a few counts of this clone. The rearrangement uses TRBV28 and TRBJ2-7; a weak D match, TRBD2 (6 bases). The CDR3 length is 13 residues. The germline gives CDR1 MDHEN, CDR2 SYDVKM. Trimming removed 7 bases at V and 0 bases at J, with 10 bases between. The CDR3 is CASKEGSSYEQYF. As DNA, the CDR3 is TGTGCCAGCAAGGAGGGAAGCTCCTACGAGCAGTACTTC.